This TCR beta chain was sequenced for a study of shared clonotypes between healthy human individuals. At the level of the study: The study enrolled a couple of women and three men aged 18 to 49. Study results and caveats: Generation probabilities were higher for clonotypes shared across all four sorted-subset donors than for unshared ones. Investigators expected sequencing depth to affect clonotype sharing among donors.

Positive CCR7 selection of CD45RO-negative cells yielded the naive CD8 cells, and terminally differentiated effector memory CD45RA+ cells were excluded. Each of the donors was a healthy adult who was HIV-negative and had not had a recent acute infection or vaccination. The table lists this clone with a count of one. What it binds is not known. This table comes from immunoSEQ multiplex PCR, and its TCRdb copy is limited to in-frame clones, with some not included. Of 600,000 or so clones listed, roughly 98% were seen once; the top ten hold approximately 0.33%. The TCR originated in a man between 25 and 39 years old in good health. Sequencing was carried out using naive CD8+ T cells sorted from blood.

The CDR3 sequence: CASRTSGNNEQFF. The CDR3 DNA follows: TGTGCCAGCCGGACTAGCGGAAACAATGAGCAGTTCTTC. This chain connects TRBV7-2 to TRBJ2-1, with 10 bases aligning to TRBD2. J lost 5 bases, V lost 8 bases, and 3 bases had no gene match. Germline V gene lookup returns CDR1 SGHTA and CDR2 FQGNSA. This CDR3 spans 13 amino acids.